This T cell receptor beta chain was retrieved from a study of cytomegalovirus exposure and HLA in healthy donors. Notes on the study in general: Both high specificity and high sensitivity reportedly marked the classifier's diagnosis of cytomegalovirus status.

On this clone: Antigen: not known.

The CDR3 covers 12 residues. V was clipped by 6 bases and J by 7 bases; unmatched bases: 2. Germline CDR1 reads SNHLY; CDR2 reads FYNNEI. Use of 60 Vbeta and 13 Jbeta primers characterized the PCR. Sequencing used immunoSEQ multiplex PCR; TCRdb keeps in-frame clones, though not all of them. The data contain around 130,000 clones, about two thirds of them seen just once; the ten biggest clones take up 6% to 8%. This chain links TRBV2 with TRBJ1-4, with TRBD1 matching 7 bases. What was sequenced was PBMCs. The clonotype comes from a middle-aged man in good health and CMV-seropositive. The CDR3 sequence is CASRGQLEKLFF. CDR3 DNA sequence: TGTGCCAGCAGGGGACAGCTTGAAAAACTGTTTTTT.